The 28 T cell receptor beta chains below were found in one sample sequenced in a study of siplizumab effects on memory and regulatory T cells. The protocol was immunoSEQ multiplex PCR, while the TCRdb copy is restricted to in-frame clones and leaves out a portion. The sample shows about 100,000 clones, about nine tenths of them seen only once. Sequenced: CD4+ T cells sorted from blood. The receptors originated from a human donor in good health.

J is TRBJ1-6 and V is TRBV4-3; possible D gene TRBD1, 5 bases. With 1 base removed from V and 7 bases from J, the gap between germline ends came to 14 bases. Germline CDR1 and CDR2: LGHNA and YSLEER. There are 16 residues in the CDR3. CDR3 sequence: CASSQVSGGRNSPLHF. CDR3 nucleotide sequence: TGCGCCAGCAGCCAAGTGTCCGGGGGTAGGAATTCACCCCTCCACTTT.

The CDR3 loop is CASSDAQGNQPQHF. The CDR3, as DNA: TGTGCCAGCAGTGACGCACAGGGCAATCAGCCCCAGCATTTT. The J gene is TRBJ1-5, the V gene TRBV6-1, with a tentative D call TRBD1 (5 bases). V gave up 3 bases and J gave up 2 bases, with 8 bases separating them. The CDR3 totals 14 residues. CDR1 is MNHNS, CDR2 SASEGT, per germline.

The rearrangement joins TRBV4-3 to TRBJ2-7; D is ambiguous. Germline V gene lookup returns CDR1 LGHNA and CDR2 YSLEER. The length of the CDR3 is 15 residues. V lost 0 bases and J lost 3, with 12 bases in between. The DNA for the CDR3 is TGCGCCAGCAGCCAAGATCGAGCAGCCTTCTACGAGCAGTACTTC. Translated: CASSQDRAAFYEQYF.

This clone has just one count. The rearrangement uses TRBV29-1 and TRBJ1-4, with D unclear. V was pared by 6 bases and J by 10 bases, with 21 bases between. The CDR3 consists of 14 residues. Germline assignment: CDR1 SQVTM and CDR2 ANQGSEA. CDR3 sequence: CSVGGSGPGGKLFF. In nucleotides, the CDR3 is TGCAGCGTGGGAGGGTCCGGACCCGGTGGAAAACTGTTTTTT.

The genes are TRBV6-5 and TRBJ1-6; the match to TRBD1 covers 9 bases. The CDR3 sequence is 14 residues long. V shed 5 bases, J shed 10 bases, and the junction held 6 bases outside the gene matches. The germline CDR1 and CDR2 sequences are MNHEY and SVGAGI. In DNA form, the CDR3 reads TGTGCCAGCAGTCCGACAGGGGGAGGATCACCCCTCCACTTT. It yields the protein CASSPTGGGSPLHF.

The chain joins TRBV5-1 to TRBJ1-6, with 10 nucleotides matching TRBD1. CDR1 and CDR2 (germline): SGHRS, YFSETQ. V shed 3 bases, J shed 8 bases, and the junction held 2 bases outside the gene matches. This CDR3 has 14 residues. In DNA, the CDR3 is TGCGCCAGCAGCTCGGGACAGGGGTATTCACCCCTCCACTTT. Protein: CASSSGQGYSPLHF.

The CDR3 reads CASSPPMGQNTEAFF. CDR3 DNA sequence: TGTGCCAGCTCACCACCGATGGGACAGAACACTGAAGCTTTCTTT. This rearrangement joins TRBV18 to TRBJ1-1; TRBD1 is a possible D gene (6 bases). Germline CDR1 KGHSH, CDR2 LQKENI. There are 15 residues in the CDR3. V shed 0 bases and J shed 1 base, with 9 bases lying between them. The full variable domain, rest sourced from reference TRBV18 and TRBJ1-1, is NAGVMQNPRHLVRRRGQEARLRCSPMKGHSHVYWYRQLPEEGLKFMVYLQKENIIDESGMPKERFSAEFPKEGPSILRIQQVVRGDSAAYFCASSPPMGQNTEAFFGQGTRLTVV.

This sequence joins TRBV5-1 and TRBJ2-5, with 8 bases fitting TRBD2. Germline trimming cut 0 bases from V and 5 bases from J; bases unmatched to any gene: 12. The CDR3 totals 17 residues. CDR1 and CDR2 (germline): SGHRS, YFSETQ. The CDR3 sequence is CASSLGSGGRIGETQYF. DNA for the CDR3: TGCGCCAGCAGCTTGGGAAGCGGGGGCCGGATAGGGGAGACCCAGTACTTC.

The chain couples TRBV11-2 to TRBJ2-7; D is unresolved. V dropped 1 base and J dropped 7 bases, with 8 bases sitting between them. Germline V lookup: CDR1 SGHAT, CDR2 FQNNGV. This CDR3 has 12 amino acids. The DNA of the CDR3 is TGTGCCAGCAGCTTAGTAGGGATGGAGCAGTACTTC. Protein product: CASSLVGMEQYF.

V usage is TRBV18 and J usage is TRBJ2-7; D is tentatively TRBD1 or TRBD2 (5 bases each). V was trimmed by 8 bases and J by 2 bases, leaving 19 bases between them. The CDR3 sequence is 15 residues long. CDR1 and CDR2 from the germline V gene are KGHSH and LQKENI. CDR3 coding DNA: TGTGCCAGCGGAGAGACTGGGACCAGCGCCTACGAGCAGTACTTC. It yields the protein CASGETGTSAYEQYF. The variable domain in full, completed from reference TRBV18 and TRBJ2-7, reads NAGVMQNPRHLVRRRGQEARLRCSPMKGHSHVYWYRQLPEEGLKFMVYLQKENIIDESGMPKERFSAEFPKEGPSILRIQQVVRGDSAAYFCASGETGTSAYEQYFGPGTRLTVT.

The V gene is TRBV5-1, the J gene TRBJ2-3; TRBD2 is a possible D gene (5 bases). CDR1 is SGHRS, CDR2 YFSETQ, per germline. This CDR3 comprises 15 residues. With 1 base removed from V and 1 base from J, the gap between germline ends came to 10 bases. Here the CDR3 reads CASSLMRVGTDTQYF. The CDR3 DNA reads as TGCGCCAGCAGCTTGATGCGGGTCGGCACAGATACGCAGTATTTT.

V and J are TRBV5-1 and TRBJ2-5; D not resolved. This CDR3 is 15 amino acids long. Germline V gene sequence: CDR1 SGHRS, CDR2 YFSETQ. V lost 0 bases and J 2 bases, leaving 11 bases between the germline ends. The CDR3 coding sequence is TGCGCCAGCAGCTTGGGGCCTGTCAAACAAGAGACCCAGTACTTC. This gives the protein CASSLGPVKQETQYF.

This chain links TRBV5-4 with TRBJ1-2; D remains unclear. There are 14 residues in the CDR3. Germline V CDR1 and CDR2: SGHNT, YYREEE (reference sequence). V was pared by 2 bases and J by 3 bases, with 11 bases between. CDR3 region: CASSFSSVHYGYTF. CDR3 nucleotides: TGTGCCAGCAGCTTTTCAAGCGTCCACTATGGCTACACCTTC.

The V call is TRBV9, the J call TRBJ2-7, with D perhaps TRBD1 or TRBD2 (6 bases each). Per germline, CDR1 SGDLS and CDR2 YYNGEE. The CDR3 covers 15 residues. The V and J ends lost 4 bases and 6 bases respectively, with 20 bases between them. As DNA, the CDR3 is TGTGCCAGCAGCAAAGGGGGGCAGGGAGTACGCGAGCAGTACTTC. Encoded protein: CASSKGGQGVREQYF. Full variable domain (remainder filled in from reference TRBV9 and TRBJ2-7): DSGVTQTPKHLITATGQRVTLRCSPRSGDLSVYWYQQSLDQGLQFLIQYYNGEERAKGNILERFSAQQFPDLHSELNLSSLELGDSALYFCASSKGGQGVREQYFGPGTRLTVT.

The chain couples TRBV27 to TRBJ2-1, with 7 bases matching TRBD2. In germline, CDR1 is MNHEY, CDR2 SMNVEV (reference sequence). Trimming removed 8 bases from V and 0 bases from J; junction bases left unmatched: 1. The CDR3 contains 13 residues. CDR3 residues: CASGGGSYNEQFF. The DNA of the CDR3 is TGTGCCAGCGGCGGGGGCTCCTACAATGAGCAGTTCTTC.

The V and J genes are TRBV4-1 and TRBJ2-3, with 7 bases lining up with TRBD1. Germline V gene sequence: CDR1 MGHRA, CDR2 YSYEKL. CDR3 size: 15 residues. J was trimmed by 1 base and V by 3 bases; bases with no gene match: 4. The CDR3 spells CASSQTGIGTDTQYF. The DNA for the CDR3 is TGCGCCAGCAGCCAGACAGGGATAGGCACAGATACGCAGTATTTT.

V is TRBV6-5 and J is TRBJ2-3; TRBD1 agrees at 8 bases. Germline trimming cut 2 bases from V and 5 bases from J; bases unmatched to any gene: 9. The CDR3 spans 16 residues. Germline V gene sequence: CDR1 MNHEY, CDR2 SVGAGI. CDR3 DNA sequence: TGTGCCAGCAGTTACGGCGGTCAGGGGGCGAGAGATACGCAGTATTTT. It codes for CASSYGGQGARDTQYF.

The J gene is TRBJ2-2, the V gene TRBV12-5, with TRBD1 matching over 8 bases. The CDR3 has 18 amino acids. CDR1 and CDR2 from the germline V gene are LGHNT and FRNRAP. The ends lost 2 bases at V and 6 bases at J; junction bases unmatched: 14. CDR3 sequence reads: CASGLSKIQGAGAGELFF. The CDR3 DNA sequence: TGTGCTAGTGGTTTGTCCAAAATCCAGGGGGCGGGCGCCGGGGAGCTGTTTTTT.

This clone occurred a few times. The chain couples TRBV20-1 to TRBJ1-2, with D perhaps TRBD1 (5 bases). Per germline, CDR1 DFQATT and CDR2 SNEGSKA (reference sequence). There are 11 residues in the CDR3. V was pared by 2 bases and J by 8 bases, with 9 bases between. CDR3 in amino acids: CSARQGWGYTF. CDR3 bases: TGCAGTGCTAGACAGGGTTGGGGCTACACCTTC.

This chain connects TRBV7-2 to TRBJ2-3; TRBD1 matches 7 bases. The germline V gene encodes CDR1 SGHTA and CDR2 FQGNSA. V shed 6 bases, J shed 2 bases, and the junction held 5 bases outside the gene matches. The length of the CDR3 is 14 residues. The CDR3 DNA reads as TGTGCCAGCAGAGGGGGCCTTTTCACAGATACGCAGTATTTT. Translated, it gives CASRGGLFTDTQYF.

This chain joins TRBV5-1 and TRBJ2-3, with unresolved D. CDR3 length: 16 residues. The germline CDR1 and CDR2 sequences are SGHRS and YFSETQ. The germline V and J ends were trimmed by 0 bases and 5 bases, with 16 bases remaining between them. CDR3 sequence: CASSLAAAGVRDTQYF. CDR3 nucleotide sequence: TGCGCCAGCAGCTTGGCTGCCGCCGGTGTTCGAGATACGCAGTATTTT.

This chain connects TRBV7-2 to TRBJ1-1; D is undetermined. Germline-derived CDR1 and CDR2 are SGHTA and FQGNSA. The CDR3 covers 13 residues. Trimming removed 3 bases from V and 1 base from J, with 6 bases in between. As DNA, the CDR3 is TGTGCCAGCAGCTTTGCTGGGAACACTGAAGCTTTCTTT. As protein: CASSFAGNTEAFF.

The J gene is TRBJ1-5, the V gene TRBV7-9; TRBD1 matches at 9 bases. This CDR3 is built from 17 residues. CDR1 is SEHNR and CDR2 is FQNEAQ in the germline V gene (reference sequence). The ends lost 5 bases at V and 1 base at J; junction bases unmatched: 9. The CDR3: CASSLGQGIGSNQPQHF. The CDR3 nucleotides read TGTGCCAGCAGCCTGGGACAGGGAATAGGGAGCAATCAGCCCCAGCATTTT. Together with reference TRBV7-9 and TRBJ1-5, the CDR3 gives the full variable domain: DTGVSQNPRHKITKRGQNVTFRCDPISEHNRLYWYRQTLGQGPEFLTYFQNEAQLEKSRLLSDRFSAERPKGSFSTLEIQRTEQGDSAMYLCASSLGQGIGSNQPQHFGDGTRLSIL.

The chain carries TRBV5-1 and TRBJ2-2; 10 nucleotides align to TRBD2. Trimming took 3 bases from V and 1 from J; bases not matched to a gene: 3. This CDR3 contains 16 residues. Germline V lookup: CDR1 SGHRS, CDR2 YFSETQ. CDR3 amino acids: CASSYSGGQNTGELFF. For the CDR3, the DNA is TGCGCCAGCAGCTATAGCGGGGGGCAGAACACCGGGGAGCTGTTTTTT.

This clone was detected only once. The genes are TRBV9 and TRBJ2-5, with 12 bases fitting TRBD2. V trimming: 1 base; J trimming: 1 base; junction bases outside the gene matches: 2. In germline, CDR1 is SGDLS, CDR2 YYNGEE. The CDR3 is 16 amino acids. In DNA form, the CDR3 reads TGTGCCAGCAGCGTACTAGCGGGGGGGCCCCAAGAGACCCAGTACTTC. This encodes CASSVLAGGPQETQYF. The variable domain in full, completed from reference TRBV9 and TRBJ2-5, reads DSGVTQTPKHLITATGQRVTLRCSPRSGDLSVYWYQQSLDQGLQFLIQYYNGEERAKGNILERFSAQQFPDLHSELNLSSLELGDSALYFCASSVLAGGPQETQYFGPGTRLLVL.

The chain employs TRBV27 and TRBJ2-2; 8 bases align to TRBD1. Trimming removed 5 bases from V and 7 bases from J; junction bases left unmatched: 6. The CDR3 is made up of 14 amino acids. Germline V gene sequence: CDR1 MNHEY, CDR2 SMNVEV (reference sequence). CDR3 in DNA: TGTGCCAGCAGTCCGGACAGGGTTTACGGGGAGCTGTTTTTT. Translated, it gives CASSPDRVYGELFF.

In its sample, this clone was seen once. Other nucleotide sequences from this sample produce the same CDR3. CDR3 protein: CASSLGQGNYGYTF. CDR3 nucleotides: TGTGCCAGCAGCTTAGGCCAGGGGAACTATGGCTACACCTTC. The V call is TRBV5-6, the J call TRBJ1-2, with TRBD1 as a possible D gene (6 bases). Looked up from germline, CDR1 is SGHDT and CDR2 is YYEEEE. The CDR3 runs to 14 residues. V was cut by 2 bases and J by 2 bases, with 10 bases left in between.

V gene TRBV2 combines with J gene TRBJ1-5; TRBD1 agrees at 7 bases. The germline gives CDR1 SNHLY, CDR2 FYNNEI. There are 14 residues in the CDR3. The J segment lost 4 bases and the V segment lost 10 bases, leaving 10 bases of the junction unmatched. In DNA form, the CDR3 reads TGTGCCACCTCGAGCGGGGACAGAAATCAGCCCCAGCATTTT. Amino acids: CATSSGDRNQPQHF.